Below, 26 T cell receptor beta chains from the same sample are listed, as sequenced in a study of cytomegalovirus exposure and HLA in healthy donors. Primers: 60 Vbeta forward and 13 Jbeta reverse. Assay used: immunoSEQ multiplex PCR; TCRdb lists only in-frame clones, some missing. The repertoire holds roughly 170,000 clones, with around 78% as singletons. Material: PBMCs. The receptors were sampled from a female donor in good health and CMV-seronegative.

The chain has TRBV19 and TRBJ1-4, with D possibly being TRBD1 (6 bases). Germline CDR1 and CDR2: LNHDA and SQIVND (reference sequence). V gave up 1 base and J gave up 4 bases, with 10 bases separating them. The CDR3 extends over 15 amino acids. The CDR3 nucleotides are TGTGCCAGTAGTATAGGACAGGCTTTTAATGAAAAACTGTTTTTT. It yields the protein CASSIGQAFNEKLFF.

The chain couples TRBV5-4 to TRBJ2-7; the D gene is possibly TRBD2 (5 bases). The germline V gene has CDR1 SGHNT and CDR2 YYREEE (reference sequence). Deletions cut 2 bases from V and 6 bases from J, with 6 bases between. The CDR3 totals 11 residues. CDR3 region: CASSFEGEQYF. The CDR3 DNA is TGTGCCAGCAGCTTTGAGGGCGAGCAGTACTTC.

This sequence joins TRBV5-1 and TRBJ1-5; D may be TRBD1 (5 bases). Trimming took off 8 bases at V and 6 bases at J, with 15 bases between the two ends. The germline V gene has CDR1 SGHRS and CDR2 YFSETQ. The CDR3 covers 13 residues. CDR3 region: CARIKRGGQPQHF. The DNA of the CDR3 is TGCGCCAGGATTAAAAGGGGCGGTCAGCCCCAGCATTTT. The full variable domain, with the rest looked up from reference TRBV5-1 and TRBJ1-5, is KAGVTQTPRYLIKTRGQQVTLSCSPISGHRSVSWYQQTPGQGLQFLFEYFSETQRNKGNFPGRFSGRQFSNSRSEMNVSTLELGDSALYLCARIKRGGQPQHFGDGTRLSIL.

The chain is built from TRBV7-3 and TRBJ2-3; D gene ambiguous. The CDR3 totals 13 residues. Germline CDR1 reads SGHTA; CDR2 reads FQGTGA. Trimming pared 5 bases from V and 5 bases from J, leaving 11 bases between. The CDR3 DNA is TGTGCCAGCAGCCCTGAATCCGGAGATACGCAGTATTTT. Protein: CASSPESGDTQYF.

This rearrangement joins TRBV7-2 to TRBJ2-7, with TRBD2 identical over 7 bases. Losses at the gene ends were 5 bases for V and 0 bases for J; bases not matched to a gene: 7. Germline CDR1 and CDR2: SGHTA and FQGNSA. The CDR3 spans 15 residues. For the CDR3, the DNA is TGTGCCAGCAGCCCTCGGCGCGGGAGCTCCTACGAGCAGTACTTC. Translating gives CASSPRRGSSYEQYF.

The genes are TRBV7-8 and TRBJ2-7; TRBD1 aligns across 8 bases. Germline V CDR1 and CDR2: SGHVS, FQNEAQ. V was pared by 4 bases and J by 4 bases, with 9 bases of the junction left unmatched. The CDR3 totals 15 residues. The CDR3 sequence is CASSSRDRSFYEQYF. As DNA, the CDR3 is TGTGCCAGCAGCTCCAGGGACAGGTCTTTTTACGAGCAGTACTTC. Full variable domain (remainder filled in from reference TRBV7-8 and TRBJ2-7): GAGVSQSPRYKVAKRGQDVALRCDPISGHVSLFWYQQALGQGPEFLTYFQNEAQLDKSGLPSDRFFAERPEGSVSTLKIQRTQQEDSAVYLCASSSRDRSFYEQYFGPGTRLTVT.

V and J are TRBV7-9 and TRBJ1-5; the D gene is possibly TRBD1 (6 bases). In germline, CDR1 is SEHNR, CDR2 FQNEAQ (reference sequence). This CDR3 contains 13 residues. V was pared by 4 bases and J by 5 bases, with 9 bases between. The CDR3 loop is CASSSPGDQPQHF. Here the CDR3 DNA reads TGTGCCAGCAGCTCACCAGGGGATCAGCCCCAGCATTTT.

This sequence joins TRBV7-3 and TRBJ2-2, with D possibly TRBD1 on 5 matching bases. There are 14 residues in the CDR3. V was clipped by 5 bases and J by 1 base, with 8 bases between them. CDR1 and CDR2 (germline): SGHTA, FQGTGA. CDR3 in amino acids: CASSIQGNTGELFF. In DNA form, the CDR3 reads TGTGCCAGCAGCATTCAGGGGAACACCGGGGAGCTGTTTTTT.

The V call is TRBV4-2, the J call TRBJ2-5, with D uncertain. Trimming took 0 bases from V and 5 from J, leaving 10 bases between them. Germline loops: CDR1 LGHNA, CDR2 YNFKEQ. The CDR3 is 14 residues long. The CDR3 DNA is TGTGCCAGCAGCCAAGATGGCTCTAGGGAGACCCAGTACTTC. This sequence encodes CASSQDGSRETQYF.

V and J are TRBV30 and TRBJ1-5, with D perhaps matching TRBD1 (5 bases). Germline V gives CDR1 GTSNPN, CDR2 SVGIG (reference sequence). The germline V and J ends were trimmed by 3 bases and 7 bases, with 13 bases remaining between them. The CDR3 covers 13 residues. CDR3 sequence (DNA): TGTGCCTGGAGCCCAACGGGGGGGCAGCCCCAGCATTTT. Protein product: CAWSPTGGQPQHF.

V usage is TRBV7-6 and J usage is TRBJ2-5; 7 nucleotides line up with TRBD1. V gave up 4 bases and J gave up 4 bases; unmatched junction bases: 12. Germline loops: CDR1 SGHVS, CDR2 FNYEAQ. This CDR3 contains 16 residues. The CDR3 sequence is CASSYEGADPRETQYF. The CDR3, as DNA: TGTGCCAGCAGCTACGAGGGGGCGGATCCCCGAGAGACCCAGTACTTC.

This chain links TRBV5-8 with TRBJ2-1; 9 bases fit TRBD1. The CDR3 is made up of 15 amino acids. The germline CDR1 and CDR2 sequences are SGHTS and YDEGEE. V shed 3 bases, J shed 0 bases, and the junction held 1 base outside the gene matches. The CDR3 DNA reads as TGTGCCAGCAGCTGGGGACAGGGCTCCTACAATGAGCAGTTCTTC. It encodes CASSWGQGSYNEQFF. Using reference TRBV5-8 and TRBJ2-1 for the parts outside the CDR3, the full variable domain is EAGVTQSPTHLIKTRGQQATLRCSPISGHTSVYWYQQALGLGLQFLLWYDEGEERNRGNFPPRFSGRQFPNYSSELNVNALELEDSALYLCASSWGQGSYNEQFFGPGTRLTVL.

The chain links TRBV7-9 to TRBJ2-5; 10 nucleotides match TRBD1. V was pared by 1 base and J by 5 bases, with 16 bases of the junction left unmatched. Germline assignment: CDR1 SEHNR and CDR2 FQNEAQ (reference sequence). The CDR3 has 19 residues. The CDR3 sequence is CASSLEPFGDRGREETQYF. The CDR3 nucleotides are TGTGCCAGCAGCTTAGAGCCCTTTGGTGACAGGGGGCGCGAGGAGACCCAGTACTTC.

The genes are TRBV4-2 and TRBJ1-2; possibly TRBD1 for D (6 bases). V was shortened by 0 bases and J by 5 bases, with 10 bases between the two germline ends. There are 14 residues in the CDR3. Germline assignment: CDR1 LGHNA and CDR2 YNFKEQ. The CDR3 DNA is TGTGCCAGCAGCCAAGACAGGGGCATATATGGCTACACCTTC. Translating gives CASSQDRGIYGYTF.

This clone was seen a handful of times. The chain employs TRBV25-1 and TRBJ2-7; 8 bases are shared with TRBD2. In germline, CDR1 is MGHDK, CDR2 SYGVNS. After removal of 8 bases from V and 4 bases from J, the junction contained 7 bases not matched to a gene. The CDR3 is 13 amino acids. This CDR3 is CASGRGGGYEQYF. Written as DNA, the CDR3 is TGTGCCAGCGGCAGGGGCGGGGGGTACGAGCAGTACTTC.

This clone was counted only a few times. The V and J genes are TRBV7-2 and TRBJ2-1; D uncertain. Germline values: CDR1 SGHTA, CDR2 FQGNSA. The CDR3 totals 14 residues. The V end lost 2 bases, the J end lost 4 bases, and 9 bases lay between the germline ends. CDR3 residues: CASSLLEIYNEQFF. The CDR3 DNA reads TGTGCCAGCAGCTTATTAGAAATTTACAATGAGCAGTTCTTC. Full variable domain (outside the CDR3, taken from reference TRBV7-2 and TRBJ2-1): GAGVSQSPSNKVTEKGKDVELRCDPISGHTALYWYRQSLGQGLEFLIYFQGNSAPDKSGLPSDRFSAERTGGSVSTLTIQRTQQEDSAVYLCASSLLEIYNEQFFGPGTRLTVL.

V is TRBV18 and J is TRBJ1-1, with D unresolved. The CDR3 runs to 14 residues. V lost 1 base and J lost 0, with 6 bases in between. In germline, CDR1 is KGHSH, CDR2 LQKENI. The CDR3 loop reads CASSPQNMNTEAFF. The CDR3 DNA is TGTGCCAGCTCACCACAAAACATGAACACTGAAGCTTTCTTT.

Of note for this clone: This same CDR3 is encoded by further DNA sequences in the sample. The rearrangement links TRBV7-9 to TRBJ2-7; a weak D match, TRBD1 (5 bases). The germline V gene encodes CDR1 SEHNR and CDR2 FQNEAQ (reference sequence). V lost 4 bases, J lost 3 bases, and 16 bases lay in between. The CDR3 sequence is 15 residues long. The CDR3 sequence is CASSSDQAGYYEQYF. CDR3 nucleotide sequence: TGTGCCAGCAGCTCAGACCAGGCAGGGTACTACGAGCAGTACTTC.

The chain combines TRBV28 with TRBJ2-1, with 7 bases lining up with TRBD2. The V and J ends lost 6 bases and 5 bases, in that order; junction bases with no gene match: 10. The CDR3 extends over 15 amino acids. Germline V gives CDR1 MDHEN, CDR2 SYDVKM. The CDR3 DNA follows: TGTGCCAGCAGCCACGGCGGGAGAGTGGACAATGAGCAGTTCTTC. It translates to CASSHGGRVDNEQFF.

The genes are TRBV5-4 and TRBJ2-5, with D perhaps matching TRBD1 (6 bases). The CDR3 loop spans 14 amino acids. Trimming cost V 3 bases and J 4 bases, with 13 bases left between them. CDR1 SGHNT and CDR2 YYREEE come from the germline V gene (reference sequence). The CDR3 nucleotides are TGTGCCAGCAGCTACAGGGCGGGCGGAGAGACCCAGTACTTC. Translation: CASSYRAGGETQYF. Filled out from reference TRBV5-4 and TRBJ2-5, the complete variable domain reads ETGVTQSPTHLIKTRGQQVTLRCSSQSGHNTVSWYQQALGQGPQFIFQYYREEENGRGNFPPRFSGLQFPNYSSELNVNALELDDSALYLCASSYRAGGETQYFGPGTRLLVL.

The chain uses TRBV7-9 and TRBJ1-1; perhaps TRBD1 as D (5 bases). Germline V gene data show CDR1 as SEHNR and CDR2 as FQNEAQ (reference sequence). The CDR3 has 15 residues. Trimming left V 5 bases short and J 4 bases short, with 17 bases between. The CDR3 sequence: CASSPARAFGTEAFF. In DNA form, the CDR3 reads TGTGCCAGCAGCCCCGCCAGGGCGTTTGGCACTGAAGCTTTCTTT.

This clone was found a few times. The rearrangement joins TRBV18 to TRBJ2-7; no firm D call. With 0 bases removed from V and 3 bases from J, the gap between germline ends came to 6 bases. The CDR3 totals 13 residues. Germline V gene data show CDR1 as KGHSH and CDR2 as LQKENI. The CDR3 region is CASSPPQVYEQYF. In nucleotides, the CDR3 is TGTGCCAGCTCACCACCTCAGGTCTACGAGCAGTACTTC.

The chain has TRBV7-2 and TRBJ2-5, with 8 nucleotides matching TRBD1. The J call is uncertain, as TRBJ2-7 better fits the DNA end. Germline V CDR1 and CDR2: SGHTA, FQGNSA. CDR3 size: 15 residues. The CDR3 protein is CASSFGLKTGGEQYF. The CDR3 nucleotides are TGTGCCAGCAGCTTCGGTCTTAAAACAGGGGGCGAGCAGTACTTC.

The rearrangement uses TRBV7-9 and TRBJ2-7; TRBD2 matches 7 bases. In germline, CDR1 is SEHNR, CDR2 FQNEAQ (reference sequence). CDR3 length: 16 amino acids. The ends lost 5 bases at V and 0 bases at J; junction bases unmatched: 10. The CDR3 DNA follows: TGTGCCAGCAGCGCCAGGACGGGACTAATCTCCTACGAGCAGTACTTC. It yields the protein CASSARTGLISYEQYF.

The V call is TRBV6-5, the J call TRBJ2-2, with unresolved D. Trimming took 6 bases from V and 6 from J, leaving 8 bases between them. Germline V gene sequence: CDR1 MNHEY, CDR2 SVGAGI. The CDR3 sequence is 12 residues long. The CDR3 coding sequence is TGTGCCAGCAGGAGAGTTGCCGGGGAGCTGTTTTTT. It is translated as CASRRVAGELFF.

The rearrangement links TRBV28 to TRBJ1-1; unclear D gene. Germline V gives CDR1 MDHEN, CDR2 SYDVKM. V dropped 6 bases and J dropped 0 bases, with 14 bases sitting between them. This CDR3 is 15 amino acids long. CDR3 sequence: CASRVAGYVNTEAFF. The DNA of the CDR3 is TGTGCCAGCAGGGTGGCGGGCTACGTGAACACTGAAGCTTTCTTT.